A single sample is the source of the 13 T cell receptor beta chains below, sequenced in a study of blood T cell repertoires in COVID-19. This table comes from immunoSEQ multiplex PCR, and its TCRdb copy is limited to in-frame clones, with some not included. The repertoire holds over 90,000 clones, with approximately 84% as singletons. Material: peripheral blood. Source of these receptors: a human donor in a cohort sampled during active COVID-19.

V and J are TRBV7-2 and TRBJ2-5, with 9 bases that match TRBD2. The V and J ends lost 4 bases and 3 bases, in that order; junction bases with no gene match: 12. The CDR3 is 17 residues long. Germline V gene data show CDR1 as SGHTA and CDR2 as FQGNSA. The CDR3 loop reads CASSYITKTSGKETQYF. CDR3 DNA: TGTGCCAGCAGCTACATAACAAAGACTAGCGGCAAAGAGACCCAGTACTTC.

The CDR3 coding sequence is TGCGCCAGCAGCCGACTGGGACAGAGGAACTCCTACAATGAGCAGTTCTTC. Translated, it gives CASSRLGQRNSYNEQFF. The chain carries TRBV4-1 and TRBJ2-1; 7 bases fit TRBD1. The CDR3 is 17 residues long. Germline CDR1 is MGHRA and CDR2 is YSYEKL. The ends lost 4 bases at V and 0 bases at J; junction bases unmatched: 9.

V is TRBV5-4 and J is TRBJ1-2, with a weak D call TRBD1 (5 bases). Germline-derived CDR1 and CDR2 are SGHNT and YYREEE (reference sequence). CDR3 length equals 16 residues. V gave up 4 bases and J gave up 5 bases, with 21 bases separating them. CDR3 sequence: CASSGGGGIGRYGYTF. As DNA, the CDR3 is TGTGCCAGCAGCGGCGGGGGGGGTATAGGGAGGTATGGCTACACCTTC.

The V gene is TRBV5-1, the J gene TRBJ2-1, with D possibly being TRBD1 (5 bases). This CDR3 region has 17 residues. The germline V gene has CDR1 SGHRS and CDR2 YFSETQ. Trimming stripped 1 base from V and 0 bases from J, with 14 bases between. CDR3 protein: CASSLFHRLSSYNEQFF. In DNA form, the CDR3 reads TGCGCCAGCAGCTTGTTCCACAGGCTGAGCTCCTACAATGAGCAGTTCTTC.

The gene calls are TRBV5-4 and TRBJ1-1; D is perhaps TRBD1 (5 bases). V gave up 2 bases and J gave up 6 bases, with 17 bases separating them. Germline CDR1 reads SGHNT; CDR2 reads YYREEE (reference sequence). CDR3 length equals 15 residues. The CDR3 DNA reads as TGTGCCAGCAGCTTACTCTCGGGCAGGGAGGCTGAAGCTTTCTTT. It specifies CASSLLSGREAEAFF. The entire variable domain, with the rest obtained from reference TRBV5-4 and TRBJ1-1, is as follows: ETGVTQSPTHLIKTRGQQVTLRCSSQSGHNTVSWYQQALGQGPQFIFQYYREEENGRGNFPPRFSGLQFPNYSSELNVNALELDDSALYLCASSLLSGREAEAFFGQGTRLTVV.

This clone was detected once. The genes are TRBV6-2 or TRBV6-3 and TRBJ2-3, with D unresolved. CDR3 length: 12 residues. V was pared by 0 bases and J by 6 bases, with 4 bases between. Germline values: CDR1 MNHEY, CDR2 SVGEGT. CDR3 sequence (DNA): TGTGCCAGCAGTTACTCGAGGGATACGCAGTATTTT. Translation gives CASSYSRDTQYF.

This clone has just one count. The chain is built from TRBV5-1 and TRBJ2-2; possible D gene TRBD2, 6 bases. This CDR3 spans 15 amino acids. Germline V gives CDR1 SGHRS, CDR2 YFSETQ. V was clipped by 4 bases and J by 7 bases, with 17 bases between them. CDR3 in amino acids: CASSAEGVRGGELFF. The DNA for the CDR3 is TGCGCCAGCAGCGCGGAGGGCGTACGCGGCGGGGAGCTGTTTTTT.

The chain joins TRBV18 to TRBJ2-1; D is possibly TRBD2 (7 bases). CDR1 is KGHSH, CDR2 LQKENI, per germline. Trimming stripped 3 bases from V and 5 bases from J, with 20 bases between. The CDR3 has 17 residues. The CDR3 coding sequence is TGTGCCAGCTCACCCCAGAGTTCCGGGGGGCTAAACAATGAGCAGTTCTTC. It specifies CASSPQSSGGLNNEQFF.

The chain uses TRBV5-6 and TRBJ2-7; TRBD1 is a possible D gene (5 bases). The germline gives CDR1 SGHDT, CDR2 YYEEEE. The CDR3 is made up of 14 amino acids. V dropped 0 bases and J dropped 5 bases, with 12 bases sitting between them. This chain's CDR3 is CASSLVRDSNEQYF. The CDR3 coding sequence is TGTGCCAGCAGCTTGGTCAGGGATTCCAACGAGCAGTACTTC.

The chain carries TRBV6-5 and TRBJ1-5; unclear D gene. Germline loops: CDR1 MNHEY, CDR2 SVGAGI. The germline V and J ends were trimmed by 0 bases and 4 bases, with 7 bases remaining between them. This CDR3 is built from 14 residues. CDR3 residues: CASSYSQNNQPQHF. For the CDR3, the DNA is TGTGCCAGCAGTTACTCGCAGAATAATCAGCCCCAGCATTTT.

The chain couples TRBV19 to TRBJ1-4, with a weak D call TRBD1 (5 bases). In germline, CDR1 is LNHDA, CDR2 SQIVND (reference sequence). The CDR3 spans 14 residues. Trimming left V 3 bases short and J 7 bases short, with 12 bases between. The CDR3 spells CASSISGSGEKLFF. DNA for the CDR3: TGTGCCAGTAGTATTTCAGGGTCTGGTGAAAAACTGTTTTTT.

V usage is TRBV10-2 and J usage is TRBJ1-1; tentative D call: TRBD1 (6 bases). In germline, CDR1 is WSHSY, CDR2 SAAADI. The CDR3 has 14 residues. Trimming cost V 7 bases and J 1 base, with 13 bases left between them. This CDR3 reads CASITGTQNTEAFF. The CDR3 nucleotides are TGCGCCAGCATTACCGGGACACAGAACACTGAAGCTTTCTTT.

The chain combines TRBV2 with TRBJ1-4; perhaps TRBD1 as D (5 bases). CDR1 and CDR2 from the germline V gene are SNHLY and FYNNEI. This CDR3 is built from 15 residues. V was trimmed by 8 bases and J by 5 bases, leaving 18 bases between them. Here the CDR3 reads CASGAPGFQNEKLFF. The DNA for the CDR3 is TGTGCCAGCGGCGCTCCAGGGTTTCAGAATGAAAAACTGTTTTTT.